Listed below are T cell receptor beta chains from one sample, sequenced in a study of blood T cell repertoires in COVID-19. Generated by immunoSEQ multiplex PCR, the TCRdb table keeps only in-frame clones and is missing some. The data contain about 150,000 clones, around 80% of them seen just once; the ten biggest clones take up approximately 9.9%. Sample: peripheral blood. The receptors were sampled from a man aged 60 to 69 who had recovered from COVID-19. The CDR3 runs from the conserved cysteine through the conserved F or W. D genes are given only for firm matches. Clone size, where shown, is once, few, many, or a class for clones that have expanded.

CDR3nt | CDR3aa | d_gene | v_gene | abundance | j_gene
TGTGCCAGCAGCGTAGAGGGACAGGGCGGTCAGCCCCAGCATTTT | CASSVEGQGGQPQHF | TRBD1 | TRBV9 | - | TRBJ1-5
TGTGCCTGGACATCAGGGGCCACTGAAGCTTTCTTT | CAWTSGATEAFF | - | TRBV30 | - | TRBJ1-1
TGTGCCAGCATCTCACAGCAGACTAATGAAAAACTGTTTTTT | CASISQQTNEKLFF | - | TRBV6-6 | - | TRBJ1-4
TGTGCCAGCAGCGGCCGGGACATTGGCTATTCGAACACCGGGGAGCTGTTTTTT | CASSGRDIGYSNTGELFF | - | TRBV21-1 | - | TRBJ2-2
TGTGCCAGCAGCCTAGACCTTAGCGGGAGAAGCTACGAGCAGTACTTC | CASSLDLSGRSYEQYF | TRBD2 | TRBV11-2 | - | TRBJ2-7
TGTGCCAGCAGCAAGACAGGGGAGGGCACTGAAGCTTTCTTT | CASSKTGEGTEAFF | TRBD1 | TRBV6-2/TRBV6-3 | - | TRBJ1-1
TGTGCCAGCAGCGATTACAGGGGGCGGTACAATGAGCAGTTCTTC | CASSDYRGRYNEQFF | TRBD1 | TRBV7-9 | - | TRBJ2-1
TGCGCCAGCAGCGCGGACAGGGCTGAGACCCAGTACTTC | CASSADRAETQYF | TRBD1 | TRBV5-1 | - | TRBJ2-5
TGTGCCAGCAGTCCCGGGACTTACTATGGCTACACCTTC | CASSPGTYYGYTF | - | TRBV27 | - | TRBJ1-2
TGTGCCAGCAGCTTAGGGGGGACTCTGAACACCGGGGAGCTGTTTTTT | CASSLGGTLNTGELFF | - | TRBV7-9 | - | TRBJ2-2
TGTGCCAGCAGTGAAGACTGGGAGGTAGGAGCTTTCTTT | CASSEDWEVGAFF | - | TRBV6-1 | - | TRBJ1-1
TGCGCCAGCAGCCAAGGGGCCCCCCCGAACACTGAAGCTTTCTTT | CASSQGAPPNTEAFF | - | TRBV4-1 | - | TRBJ1-1
TGTGCCAGCACCCCAGACAGGGACTATGGCTACACCTTC | CASTPDRDYGYTF | TRBD1 | TRBV12-3/TRBV12-4 | - | TRBJ1-2
TGTGCCAGCAGCCCGGACGCTGGAGGGGCCAACAATGAGCAGTTCTTC | CASSPDAGGANNEQFF | - | TRBV3-1/TRBV3-2 | - | TRBJ2-1
TGTGCCAGCAGTTTGGACAGGGGTCGGACTGAAGCTTTCTTT | CASSLDRGRTEAFF | TRBD1 | TRBV28 | - | TRBJ1-1
TGTGCCAGTAGTATTGGAGAGTCGGGAAACACCATATATTTT | CASSIGESGNTIYF | - | TRBV19 | once | TRBJ1-3
TGTGCCAGCAGTTCTAACTTTCCCACCGGGGAGCTGTTTTTT | CASSSNFPTGELFF | - | TRBV6-2/TRBV6-3 | - | TRBJ2-2
TGTGCCAGCAGACTCGACAGCGCGAACACCGGGGAGCTGTTTTTT | CASRLDSANTGELFF | - | TRBV7-2 | - | TRBJ2-2
TGTGCCAGCAGTTACTCGGCCACCGGGGAGCTGTTTTTT | CASSYSATGELFF | - | TRBV6-6 | - | TRBJ2-2
TGTGCCAGCAGCTTCGGGGTAGGCGGGACTACTAGCACAGATACGCAGTATTTT | CASSFGVGGTTSTDTQYF | TRBD2 | TRBV7-9 | - | TRBJ2-3
TGTGCCAGCAGATCCTTTGGCGACAAGGTCTACGAGCAGTACTTC | CASRSFGDKVYEQYF | - | TRBV5-4 | - | TRBJ2-7
TGTGCCAGCAGTATTCAGCGGGATCGCTTGAGTGAGCAGTTCTTC | CASSIQRDRLSEQFF | TRBD2 | TRBV6-4 | few | TRBJ2-1
TGCGCCAGCAGCCCCGGACAGGACTATGGCTACACCTTC | CASSPGQDYGYTF | TRBD1 | TRBV4-3 | few | TRBJ1-2
TGTGCCAGCAGTCTCGAGGGGGGGGGCAGTCAGCCCCAGCATTTT | CASSLEGGGSQPQHF | - | TRBV6-2/TRBV6-3 | - | TRBJ1-5
TGTGCCAGCAGCTTTAGCGGGAAAATTAGCACAGATACGCAGTATTTT | CASSFSGKISTDTQYF | TRBD2 | TRBV7-2 | - | TRBJ2-3
TGTGCCAGCAGCGTGCGGTCACAAGAGACCCAGTACTTC | CASSVRSQETQYF | - | TRBV9 | - | TRBJ2-5
TGTGCCAGCAGCATTAACAGGGGTAGTGGTGAAAAACTGTTTTTT | CASSINRGSGEKLFF | TRBD1 | TRBV7-2 | - | TRBJ1-4
TGTGCCAGTAGTGTGGACACCCTGAGCTCCTATAATTCACCCCTCCACTTT | CASSVDTLSSYNSPLHF | - | TRBV19 | - | TRBJ1-6
TGTGCCAGCACCCCGGGGGGGGGCACCTATGGCTACACCTTC | CASTPGGGTYGYTF | - | TRBV6-5 | - | TRBJ1-2